The subject of this entry is one T cell receptor (beta chain). Its antigen is unidentified. Sequencing used immunoSEQ multiplex PCR; TCRdb keeps in-frame clones, though not all of them. The sample carries some 100,000 clones, more than 85% recorded once. This entry comes from a study of siplizumab effects on memory and regulatory T cells. Study-wide results and caveats: Naive T cells seemed more diverse than memory cells and seemed major alloresponse contributors. Naive or memory phenotype assignment was not possible for roughly 75-95% of proliferating CD4+ or CD8+ clones.

V lost 1 base, J lost 6 bases, and 7 bases lay in between. The CDR3 consists of 12 residues. Germline values: CDR1 SGHAT, CDR2 FQDESV (reference sequence). This clonotype was sampled from a human donor in good health. Some clones in this sample may be carry-over from other donors' samples. The chain joins TRBV11-1 to TRBJ2-7; possible D gene TRBD2, 5 bases. The sample comprised CD4+ T cells sorted from blood. CDR3 sequence reads: CASSLVTSEQYF. CDR3 nucleotide sequence: TGTGCCAGCAGCTTAGTCACTAGCGAGCAGTACTTC.